The sequence of this TCR beta chain was determined in a study of shared clonotypes between healthy human individuals. To note about this clone: Its specificity is not known.

Method: immunoSEQ multiplex PCR; TCRdb's copy keeps in-frame clones and lacks some. Counted here are roughly 2.2 million clones, approximately 93% occurring once; the ten biggest clones make up 0.35% to 0.45%. The V gene's germline CDR1 is SNHLY and CDR2 FYNNEI. This CDR3 comprises 12 residues. The junction had 2 bases not matched to a gene; V was cut back by 6 bases and J by 5 bases. Findings and limits, study-wide: What naive subsets generally showed was a larger estimated richness than memory subsets showed.

Sequencing input: naive CD4+ T cells from PBMCs. Subset in this sample: CD45RA+ positively selected. The source of this sequence is a man aged 18 to 29 in good health. Some clones in this sample may be carry-over from other donors' samples. The rearrangement links TRBV2 to TRBJ2-5; 8 bases align to TRBD1. This chain's CDR3 is CASRRTGETQYF. CDR3 DNA sequence: TGTGCCAGCAGGCGGACAGGGGAGACCCAGTACTTC.